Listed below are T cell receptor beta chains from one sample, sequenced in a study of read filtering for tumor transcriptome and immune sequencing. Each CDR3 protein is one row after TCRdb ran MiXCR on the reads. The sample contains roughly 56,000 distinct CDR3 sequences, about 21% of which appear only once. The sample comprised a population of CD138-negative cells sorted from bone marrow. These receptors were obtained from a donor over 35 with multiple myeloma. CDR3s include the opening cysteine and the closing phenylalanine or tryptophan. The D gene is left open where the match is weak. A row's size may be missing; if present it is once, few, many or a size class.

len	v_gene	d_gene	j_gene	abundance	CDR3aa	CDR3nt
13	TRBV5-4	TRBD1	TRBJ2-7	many	CASSSNPGGEQYF	TGTGCCAGCAGCTCAAACCCAGGGGGCGAGCAGTACTTC
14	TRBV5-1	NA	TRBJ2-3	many	CASSLGVAADTQYF	TGCGCCAGCAGCTTGGGGGTTGCGGCAGATACGCAGTATTTT
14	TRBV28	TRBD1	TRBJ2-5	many	CASSLPTTGGTQYF	TGTGCCAGCAGTTTGCCCACGACAGGGGGGACCCAGTACTTC
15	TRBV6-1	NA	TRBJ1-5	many	CASSERGNSNQPQHF	TGTGCCAGCAGTGAAAGGGGGAATAGCAATCAGCCCCAGCATTTT
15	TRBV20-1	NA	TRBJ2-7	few	CSAQRRDTGVPEQYF	TGCAGTGCTCAGAGGAGAGACACAGGCGTTCCCGAGCAGTACTTC
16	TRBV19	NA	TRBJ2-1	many	CASSAPALTGSNEQFF	TGTGCCAGTAGTGCCCCGGCCCTGACAGGATCTAATGAGCAGTTCTTC
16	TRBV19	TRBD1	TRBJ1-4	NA	CASRRGQAATNEKLFF	TGTGCCAGTAGAAGGGGACAGGCTGCAACTAATGAAAAACTGTTTTTT
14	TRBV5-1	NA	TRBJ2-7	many	CASSGSTRTYEQYF	TGCGCCAGCAGCGGATCAACTAGAACCTACGAGCAGTACTTC
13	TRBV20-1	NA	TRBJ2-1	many	CSAKGVSYNEQFF	TGCAGTGCGAAGGGGGTTTCCTACAATGAGCAGTTCTTC
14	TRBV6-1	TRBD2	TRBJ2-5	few	CASRGEGFPETQYF	TGTGCCAGCAGAGGGGAGGGATTCCCAGAGACCCAGTACTTC
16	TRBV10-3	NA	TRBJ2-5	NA	CAISNTGSDSRETQYF	TGTGCCATCAGTAATACAGGGTCCGATTCACGGGAGACCCAGTACTTC
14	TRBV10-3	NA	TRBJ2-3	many	CAISEQGQGDTQYF	TGTGCCATCAGTGAACAGGGACAAGGAGATACGCAGTATTTT
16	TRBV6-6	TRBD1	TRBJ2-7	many	CASSQLLGQAAYEQYF	TGTGCCAGCAGTCAGCTGCTCGGACAGGCTGCGTACGAGCAGTACTTC
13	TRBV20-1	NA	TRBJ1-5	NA	CSASSSSGQPQHF	TGCAGTGCTAGTAGCTCCTCCGGGCAGCCCCAGCATTTT
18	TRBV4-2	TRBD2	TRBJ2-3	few	CASSQVNPLAGKTDTQYF	TGTGCCAGCAGCCAAGTAAACCCCCTAGCGGGGAAGACAGATACGCAGTATTTT
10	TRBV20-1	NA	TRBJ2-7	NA	CSARLGGQYF	TGCAGTGCTAGATTGGGTGGGCAGTACTTC
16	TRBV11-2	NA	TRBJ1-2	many	CASRQNRIPDNYGYTF	TGTGCCAGCAGGCAGAACAGGATCCCCGATAACTATGGCTACACCTTC
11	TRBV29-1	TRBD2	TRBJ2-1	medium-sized	CSVGSWGGQFF	TGCAGCGTCGGAAGCTGGGGGGGGCAGTTCTTC
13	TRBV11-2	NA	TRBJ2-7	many	CASSLDRSYEQYF	TGTGCCAGCAGCTTAGACAGATCCTACGAGCAGTACTTC
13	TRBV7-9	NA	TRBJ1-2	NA	CASSPDPDYGYTF	TGTGCCAGCAGCCCCGACCCGGACTATGGCTACACCTTC
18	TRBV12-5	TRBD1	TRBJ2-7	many	CASGLIVGTETPRVEQYF	TGTGCTAGTGGTTTGATCGTTGGGACAGAGACCCCCCGGGTAGAGCAGTACTTC
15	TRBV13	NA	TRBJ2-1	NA	CASSLGLYSYNEQFF	TGTGCCAGCAGCTTAGGCCTTTACTCCTACAATGAGCAGTTCTTC
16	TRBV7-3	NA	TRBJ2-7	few	CAGSLGSAAGAYEQYF	TGTGCCGGCAGCTTAGGGTCAGCCGCTGGGGCCTACGAGCAGTACTTC
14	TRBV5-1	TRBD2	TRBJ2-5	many	CASSQLGEGETQYF	TGCGCCAGCAGCCAGCTCGGGGAGGGAGAGACCCAGTACTTC
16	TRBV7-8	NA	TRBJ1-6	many	CASSLAGQTYNSPLHF	TGTGCCAGCAGCTTAGCCGGGCAGACCTATAATTCACCCCTCCACTTT
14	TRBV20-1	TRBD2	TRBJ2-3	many	CSARSTSGTDTQYF	TGCAGTGCTAGGTCAACTAGCGGCACAGATACGCAGTATTTT
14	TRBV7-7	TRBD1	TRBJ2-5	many	CASSPDRAQETQYF	TGTGCTAGCAGCCCCGACAGGGCGCAAGAGACCCAGTACTTC
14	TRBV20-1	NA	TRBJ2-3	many	CRPEGDKYTDTQYF	TGCAGACCAGAAGGGGACAAGTACACAGATACGCAGTATTTT
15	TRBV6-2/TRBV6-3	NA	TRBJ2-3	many	CASSYSHGLTDTQYF	TGTGCCAGCAGTTACTCTCACGGCCTAACAGATACGCAGTATTTT
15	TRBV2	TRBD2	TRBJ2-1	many	CASKRKAGGDNEQFF	TGTGCCAGCAAGAGAAAAGCGGGAGGAGACAATGAGCAGTTCTTC
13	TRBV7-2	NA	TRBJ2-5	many	CASSWGPQETQYF	TGTGCCAGCAGCTGGGGACCACAAGAGACCCAGTACTTC
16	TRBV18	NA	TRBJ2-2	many	CASSPSAYTNTGELFF	TGTGCCAGCTCACCATCAGCCTATACGAACACCGGGGAGCTGTTTTTT
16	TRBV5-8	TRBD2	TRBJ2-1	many	CASSHQTSGVNNEQFF	TGTGCCAGCAGCCACCAGACTAGCGGGGTGAACAATGAGCAGTTCTTC
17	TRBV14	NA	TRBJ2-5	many	CASSPKPETTGRETQYF	TGTGCCAGCAGCCCAAAACCGGAGACAACAGGAAGGGAAACCCAGTACTTC
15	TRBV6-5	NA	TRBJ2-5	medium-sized	CASSFRDGTQETQYF	TGTGCCAGCAGTTTCCGGGACGGAACACAAGAGACCCAGTACTTC
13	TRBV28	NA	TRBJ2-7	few	CASSSPGVIEQYF	TGTGCCAGCAGTTCCCCGGGGGTAATAGAGCAGTACTTC
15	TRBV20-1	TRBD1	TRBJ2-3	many	CSAPRGTGASDTQYF	TGCAGTGCCCCCCGCGGGACAGGGGCATCAGATACGCAGTATTTT
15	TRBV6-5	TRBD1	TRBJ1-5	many	CATHPGQGGNQPQHF	TGTGCCACCCACCCAGGACAGGGTGGCAATCAGCCCCAGCATTTT
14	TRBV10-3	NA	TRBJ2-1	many	CAISESDSYNEQFF	TGTGCCATCAGTGAGTCGGATTCCTACAATGAGCAGTTCTTC
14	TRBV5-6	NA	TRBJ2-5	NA	CASSFVSGIQTQYF	TGTGCCAGCAGCTTCGTGTCGGGGATACAGACCCAGTACTTC
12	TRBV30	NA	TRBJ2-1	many	CAWSYFDTEQFF	TGTGCCTGGAGTTACTTTGACACCGAGCAGTTCTTC
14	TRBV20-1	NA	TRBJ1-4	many	CSATQQGFNEKLFF	TGCAGTGCTACCCAACAGGGTTTTAACGAAAAACTGTTTTTT
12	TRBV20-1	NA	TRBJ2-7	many	CSAGRDSYEQYF	TGCAGTGCGGGGCGGGACTCCTACGAGCAGTACTTC
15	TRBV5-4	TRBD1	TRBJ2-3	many	CASSLGQYSTDTQYF	TGTGCCAGCAGCCTGGGACAGTATAGCACAGATACGCAGTATTTT
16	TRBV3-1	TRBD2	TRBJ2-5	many	CASSQRTSGGRETQYF	TGTGCCAGCAGCCAGCGGACTAGCGGGGGCAGGGAGACCCAGTACTTC
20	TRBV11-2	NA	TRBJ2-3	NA	CASSLETPSVPRSSTDTQYF	TGTGCCAGCAGCTTAGAGACACCCTCAGTCCCACGTTCTAGCACAGATACGCAGTATTTT
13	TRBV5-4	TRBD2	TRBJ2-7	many	CASSSGGVYEQYF	TGTGCCAGCAGCAGCGGGGGGGTATACGAGCAGTACTTC
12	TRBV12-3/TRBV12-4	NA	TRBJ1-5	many	CASSPTRQPQHF	TGTGCCAGCAGCCCGACCCGGCAGCCCCAGCATTTT
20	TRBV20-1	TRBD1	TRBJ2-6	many	CSARHLDSGTGSSGANVLTF	TGCAGTGCTAGACACCTCGATTCCGGGACAGGGAGCTCTGGGGCCAACGTCCTGACTTTC
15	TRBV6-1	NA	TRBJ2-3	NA	CASSPGRPTGDTLYF	TGTGCCAGCAGCCCCGGAAGGCCCACCGGAGATACGCTGTATTTT
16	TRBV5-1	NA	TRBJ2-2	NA	CASSLLVTPNTGELVF	TGCGCCAGCAGCTTGTTGGTAACCCCGAACACCGGGGAGCTGGTTTTT
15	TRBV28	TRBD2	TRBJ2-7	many	CASRTPSAGNYEQYF	TGTGCCAGCAGAACACCTTCAGCGGGAAACTACGAGCAGTACTTC
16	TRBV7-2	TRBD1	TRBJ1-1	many	CASSFHTGGSGTEAFF	TGTGCCAGCAGCTTCCACACAGGGGGCTCTGGCACTGAAGCTTTCTTT
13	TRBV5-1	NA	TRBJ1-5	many	CASSLVGNQPQHF	TGCGCCAGCAGCTTGGTGGGCAATCAGCCCCAGCATTTT
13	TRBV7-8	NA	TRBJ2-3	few	CASSLDNRDTQYF	TGTGCCAGCAGCTTAGATAATCGAGATACGCAGTATTTT
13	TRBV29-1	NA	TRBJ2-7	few	CSVEGRRAYEQYF	TGCAGCGTTGAAGGACGACGGGCCTACGAGCAGTACTTC